This T cell receptor beta chain was retrieved from a study of T cells in Graves' hyperthyroidism and ophthalmopathy. Overall study results and limits: In validation, the model predicted ophthalmopathy. These predictions came a median about 6.8 months before onset.

The V gene's germline CDR1 is MGHRA and CDR2 YSYEKL. CDR3 length: 16 residues. Of note for this clonotype: Antigen: not known. Relative to the germline gene, one junction end is altered; a read error may explain this.

The TCR beta CDR3 regions underwent amplification using RNA transcripts as the source. In the first-round RT-PCR of the TCR CDR3, the HTBI primer set was used. TCRdb itself ran the multiplex PCR reads through MiXCR, one entry per CDR3 protein. The sample carries hundreds of thousands of distinct CDR3 sequences, around 15% recorded once. Sequenced input: blood. V is TRBV4-1 and J is TRBJ2-1; D is undetermined. This receptor was taken from a woman in her 40s with Graves' ophthalmopathy. In nucleotides, the CDR3 is TGTGCCAGCAGCCAAGTAGGGAACCTTCGCGGCAATGAGCAGTTCTTC. It translates to CASSQVGNLRGNEQFF.